The rows below give T cell receptor beta chains drawn from one sample of a study of shared clonotypes between healthy human individuals. Sequencing was performed with immunoSEQ multiplex PCR; in TCRdb, only in-frame clones are kept and a portion is missing. The sample holds roughly 490,000 clones; about 79% are singletons and the top ten take around 13%. Material: PBMCs. The receptor set was obtained from a woman in her thirties or forties in good health. Some clones in this sample may be carry-over from other donors' samples. CDR3s include the opening cysteine and the closing phenylalanine or tryptophan. Fields, in order: D gene, J gene, clone size, V gene, CDR3 DNA, CDR3 protein. A D gene is named only where the DNA matches it firmly. Clone size appears in some rows only: once, few, many, or a class for an expanded clone.

NA	TRBJ2-1	once	TRBV27	TGTGCCAGCAGCCCTTGGGGGACCTACAATGAGCAGTTCTTC	CASSPWGTYNEQFF
NA	TRBJ2-5	NA	TRBV10-3	TGTGCCATCAGTGGAACTGGACATGAACAAGAGACCCAGTACTTC	CAISGTGHEQETQYF
TRBD1	TRBJ2-6	NA	TRBV7-9	TGTGCCAGCAGCAACCTGGACAGGGGGCCTGGTGGGGCCAACGTCCTGACTTTC	CASSNLDRGPGGANVLTF
TRBD2	TRBJ2-7	NA	TRBV30	TGTGCCTGGAGGTTGTTTGGGGTTAGCGGGAGCTACGAGCAGTACTTC	CAWRLFGVSGSYEQYF
TRBD2	TRBJ2-7	NA	TRBV28	TGTGCCAGCAGTGCGACTAGCGGGAGGAACTACGAGCAGTACTTC	CASSATSGRNYEQYF
NA	TRBJ1-5	few	TRBV11-2	TGTGCCAGCAGCTTTGAGGGGTCTCGCCAGCCCCAGCATTTT	CASSFEGSRQPQHF
NA	TRBJ2-2	NA	TRBV5-4	TGTGCCAGCAGCCCCTACACGGACACCGGGGAGCTGTTTTTT	CASSPYTDTGELFF
NA	TRBJ2-3	NA	TRBV5-6	TGCGCCAGCAGCTTGGGATTCCGTGCAGATACGCAGTATTTT	CASSLGFRADTQYF
TRBD1	TRBJ2-1	NA	TRBV6-1	TGTGCCAGCCACAGGGGCTCCTACAATGAGCAGTTCTTC	CASHRGSYNEQFF
NA	TRBJ2-6	NA	TRBV11-2	TGTGCCAGCAGCTCCCCCCATGGGGCCAACGTCCTGACTTTC	CASSSPHGANVLTF
TRBD1	TRBJ2-7	NA	TRBV28	TGTGCCAGCAGCTCCATACAGGGGTCACACTACGAGCAGTACTTC	CASSSIQGSHYEQYF
NA	TRBJ1-1	NA	TRBV5-1	TGCGCCAGCAGCCTACCGGGACGGCTGAACACTGAAGCTTTCTTT	CASSLPGRLNTEAFF
TRBD2	TRBJ2-2	once	TRBV27	TGTGCCAGCAGTCCGCTAGCGGGAGGGACCGGGGAGCTGTTTTTT	CASSPLAGGTGELFF
TRBD1	TRBJ2-2	NA	TRBV7-9	TGTGCCAGCAGCGCGACAGGGGCTTCGGGCACCGGGGAGCTGTTTTTT	CASSATGASGTGELFF
NA	TRBJ2-4	NA	TRBV20-1	TGCAGTGCTAGAGATCGTGACATTCAGTACTTC	CSARDRDIQYF
NA	TRBJ2-1	NA	TRBV28	TGTGCCAGCAGATTTTACAATGAGCAGTTCTTC	CASRFYNEQFF
NA	TRBJ1-2	NA	TRBV7-9	TGTGCCAGCAGCTTAATGGCAGGGACCCATGGCTACACCTTC	CASSLMAGTHGYTF
TRBD1	TRBJ2-5	NA	TRBV28	TGTGCCACCCGGGGGACAGGGCAAGAGACCCAGTACTTC	CATRGTGQETQYF
NA	TRBJ2-5	NA	TRBV19	TGTGCCAGTAGTATTCCCCGCGGGCCACAAGAGACCCAGTACTTC	CASSIPRGPQETQYF
TRBD2	TRBJ2-1	NA	TRBV29-1	TGCAGCGTTATAGGACTAGCGGGATACAATGAGCAGTTCTTC	CSVIGLAGYNEQFF
NA	TRBJ1-1	NA	TRBV11-2	TGTGCCAGCAGCTTTTGGGGGAACACTGAAGCTTTCTTT	CASSFWGNTEAFF
NA	TRBJ2-7	NA	TRBV4-1	TGCGCCAGCAGCCAAGCCTTAGGCTCAACCCCCTACGAGCAGTACTTC	CASSQALGSTPYEQYF
NA	TRBJ1-2	once	TRBV5-4	TGTGCCAGCAGCTTGGAAGGCACTGGGGTCATCAACTATGGCTACACCTTC	CASSLEGTGVINYGYTF